This T cell receptor beta chain was sequenced for a study of blood T cell repertoires in COVID-19. Per the study methods: Reference gene primer amplification gave estimated nucleated cell counts. The method was immunoSEQ multiplex PCR; TCRdb's version includes in-frame clones alone and lacks a portion of them. The V and J calls and the clone size are those of that table, but D and trimming were determined from the DNA. The sample lists about 200,000 clones, approximately 84% seen once, with roughly 6.9% in the top ten. This clonotype was sampled from a man aged 35 to 55 who had recovered from COVID-19. Sequenced: PBMCs or T cells enriched from blood (not recorded which).

The CDR3 bases are TGCGCCAGCAGCCAAGATTTGGTGCGGGGGAGCGAGCAGTACTTC. This gives the protein CASSQDLVRGSEQYF. This sequence joins TRBV4-1 and TRBJ2-7; TRBD2 matches 7 bases. CDR3 length equals 15 residues. Germline V gene lookup returns CDR1 MGHRA and CDR2 YSYEKL. With 0 bases clipped from V and 6 bases from J, the junction kept 8 bases outside the gene matches.